Listed below are T cell receptor beta chains from one sample, sequenced in a study of T cells in narcolepsy. Sequencing was performed with immunoSEQ multiplex PCR; in TCRdb, only in-frame clones are kept and a portion is missing. Of approximately 30,000 clones in the sample, roughly nine tenths were seen once. The sequencing sample was made of CD45RA- memory CD4+ T cells from PBMCs. These receptors all stem from a human donor with narcolepsy. Each CDR3 is given with its conserved first and last residue. A D gene is named only where the DNA matches it firmly. Only some rows state a clone size, as once, few, many or a class for expanded clones.

-,-,TRBJ1-1,TRBV29-1,CSVEWQASVAFF,TGCAGCGTTGAATGGCAGGCCTCGGTAGCTTTCTTT
-,-,TRBJ2-6,TRBV6-5,CASSYRWESGANVLTF,TGTGCCAGCAGTTACCGTTGGGAATCTGGGGCCAACGTCCTGACTTTC
TRBD1,-,TRBJ1-1,TRBV6-6,CASRNPTGIRTEAFF,TGTGCCAGCAGAAACCCGACAGGGATCCGCACTGAAGCTTTCTTT
TRBD2,-,TRBJ2-1,TRBV6-4,CASSPGGADPYNEQFF,TGTGCCAGCAGCCCCGGGGGGGCTGACCCCTACAATGAGCAGTTCTTC
-,-,TRBJ2-5,TRBV10-3,CAISESTRQETQYF,TGTGCCATCAGTGAGTCGACCCGACAAGAGACCCAGTACTTC
-,-,TRBJ1-4,TRBV9,CASSPTDRATNEKLFF,TGTGCCAGCAGCCCTACCGACAGAGCAACTAATGAAAAACTGTTTTTT
-,-,TRBJ1-3,TRBV6-5,CASRPDRNSGNTIYF,TGTGCCAGCAGACCCGACAGGAACTCTGGAAACACCATATATTTT
-,-,TRBJ2-5,TRBV7-6,CASSWQQETQYF,TGTGCCAGCAGTTGGCAGCAAGAGACCCAGTACTTC
-,once,TRBJ2-1,TRBV5-4,CASSFRGANEQFF,TGTGCCAGCAGCTTCCGCGGAGCCAATGAGCAGTTCTTC
TRBD1,-,TRBJ2-3,TRBV2,CASRGQSTDTQYF,TGTGCCAGCAGGGGACAGAGCACAGATACGCAGTATTTT
-,-,TRBJ1-5,TRBV27,CASSLASGFNQPQHF,TGTGCCAGCAGTTTAGCCTCAGGCTTCAATCAGCCCCAGCATTTT
TRBD1,-,TRBJ1-4,TRBV5-1,CASRGGTGPPNEKLFF,TGCGCCAGCAGGGGCGGGACAGGACCCCCTAATGAAAAACTGTTTTTT
-,-,TRBJ2-2,TRBV4-2,CASSPTPGTGELFF,TGTGCCAGCAGCCCTACGCCGGGCACCGGGGAGCTGTTTTTT
-,-,TRBJ2-3,TRBV9,CASSVIHEGTDTQYF,TGTGCCAGCAGCGTGATCCACGAGGGTACAGATACGCAGTATTTT
-,once,TRBJ2-2,TRBV29-1,CSVSRTSTGELFF,TGCAGCGTTTCTCGAACATCCACCGGGGAGCTGTTTTTT
-,-,TRBJ2-1,TRBV5-1,CASSLAGIPNSYNEQFF,TGCGCCAGCAGCTTGGCCGGTATCCCAAATTCCTACAATGAGCAGTTCTTC
-,-,TRBJ1-1,TRBV5-4,CASSLVRDTEAFF,TGTGCCAGCAGCTTGGTGAGGGACACTGAAGCTTTCTTT
-,-,TRBJ1-6,TRBV2,CASRGYGNSPLHF,TGTGCCAGCAGAGGTTATGGTAATTCACCCCTCCACTTT
-,-,TRBJ1-5,TRBV19,CASSEGQPQHF,TGTGCCAGTAGTGAAGGACAGCCCCAGCATTTT
-,-,TRBJ2-3,TRBV11-2,CASSSSTDTQYF,TGTGCCAGCAGCTCGAGCACAGATACGCAGTATTTT
TRBD1,-,TRBJ1-2,TRBV11-2,CASSIPGTGTYGYTF,TGTGCCAGCAGCATCCCCGGGACAGGGACATATGGCTACACCTTC
-,-,TRBJ1-1,TRBV19,CAVGAALNTEAFF,TGTGCCGTTGGGGCAGCTTTGAACACTGAAGCTTTCTTT
-,-,TRBJ1-1,TRBV15,CATSRDKGAEAFF,TGTGCCACCAGCAGAGATAAGGGCGCTGAAGCTTTCTTT
TRBD2,-,TRBJ2-3,TRBV5-1,CASSLGFLAGTDTQYF,TGCGCCAGCAGCTTGGGGTTCCTAGCGGGCACAGATACGCAGTATTTT
TRBD2,-,TRBJ2-1,TRBV7-2,CASSLAGGPYNEQFF,TGTGCCAGCAGCCTGGCGGGGGGCCCCTACAATGAGCAGTTCTTC
-,-,TRBJ1-2,TRBV18,CASSKGAGATYGYTF,TGTGCCAGCTCCAAAGGGGCCGGGGCGACCTATGGCTACACCTTC
-,-,TRBJ1-3,TRBV10-2,CASSETYLTGNTIYF,TGCGCCAGCAGTGAGACGTATCTCACTGGAAACACCATATATTTT
-,-,TRBJ2-5,TRBV7-9,CASSSRTEGETQYF,TGTGCCAGCAGCTCTAGGACAGAGGGAGAGACCCAGTACTTC
TRBD2,-,TRBJ2-4,TRBV12-5,CASDGTSGGPCIQYF,TGTGCTAGTGACGGGACTAGCGGGGGCCCCTGCATTCAGTACTTC
TRBD2,-,TRBJ2-3,TRBV10-3,CAIGSGGTDTQYF,TGTGCCATCGGTTCGGGGGGAACAGATACGCAGTATTTT
-,once,TRBJ1-6,TRBV19,CASSREINSPLHF,TGTGCCAGTAGCCGGGAAATTAATTCACCCCTCCACTTT
-,-,TRBJ1-1,TRBV6-4,CASSDQGQNTEAFF,TGTGCCAGCAGTGACCAGGGACAGAACACTGAAGCTTTCTTT
TRBD1,-,TRBJ2-3,TRBV7-8,CASSLVRTGQGSTDTQYF,TGTGCCAGCAGCTTAGTGAGGACGGGACAGGGCAGCACAGATACGCAGTATTTT
TRBD2,-,TRBJ2-3,TRBV7-7,CASSPLLAGGMDTQYF,TGTGCCAGCAGCCCACTACTAGCGGGGGGAATGGATACGCAGTATTTT
TRBD1,few,TRBJ1-2,TRBV2,CASTGTGGGYTF,TGTGCCAGCACCGGCACAGGGGGTGGCTACACCTTC
-,-,TRBJ2-1,TRBV5-4,CASSFSAASYNEQFF,TGTGCCAGCAGCTTTAGTGCGGCTAGCTACAATGAGCAGTTCTTC
-,-,TRBJ2-5,TRBV7-2,CASSPKQGPETQYF,TGTGCCAGCAGCCCAAAGCAGGGGCCGGAGACCCAGTACTTC
TRBD1,-,TRBJ2-7,TRBV19,CASAATPARGPEQYF,TGTGCCAGCGCCGCAACCCCTGCCAGGGGGCCCGAGCAGTACTTC
-,once,TRBJ1-2,TRBV5-6,CASSLGGTRYGYTF,TGTGCCAGCAGCTTGGGGGGGACCCGCTATGGCTACACCTTC
-,-,TRBJ2-5,TRBV11-3,CASSLAHGETQYF,TGTGCCAGCAGCTTAGCTCATGGGGAGACCCAGTACTTC
TRBD2,-,TRBJ2-5,TRBV10-2,CASSPGGDLETQYF,TGCGCCAGCAGTCCGGGGGGAGATTTAGAGACCCAGTACTTC
-,-,TRBJ2-3,TRBV14,CASSFSPDTQYF,TGTGCCAGCAGCTTTAGCCCAGATACGCAGTATTTT
-,-,TRBJ1-2,TRBV19,CASSRAANYGYTF,TGTGCCAGTAGTAGAGCCGCGAACTATGGCTACACCTTC
-,few,TRBJ1-2,TRBV6-1,CASRPSGYGYTF,TGTGCCAGCAGACCCTCGGGGTATGGCTACACCTTC
TRBD1,-,TRBJ1-2,TRBV5-1,CASSLGSGTGGEKSGYTF,TGCGCCAGCAGCTTGGGTTCGGGAACAGGGGGCGAGAAATCTGGCTACACCTTC
TRBD1,-,TRBJ2-3,TRBV7-7,CASSLGTGPTDTQYF,TGTGCCAGCAGCTTAGGGACAGGACCCACAGATACGCAGTATTTT
-,-,TRBJ1-1,TRBV7-9,CASSLGDFTEAFF,TGTGCCAGTTCTCTAGGAGATTTCACTGAAGCTTTCTTT
-,-,TRBJ1-2,TRBV15,CATSRGGIGANYGYTF,TGTGCCACCAGCAGGGGGGGGATTGGAGCTAACTATGGCTACACCTTC
-,-,TRBJ2-5,TRBV6-1,CASSEAGATRETQYF,TGTGCCAGCAGTGAAGCGGGGGCTACTAGGGAGACCCAGTACTTC
-,-,TRBJ2-5,TRBV5-1,CASSLVGLEQETQYF,TGCGCCAGCAGCTTGGTTGGACTCGAACAAGAGACCCAGTACTTC
-,-,TRBJ2-5,TRBV5-1,CASSSPGFQETQYF,TGCGCCAGCAGCTCCCCTGGCTTCCAAGAGACCCAGTACTTC
TRBD1,-,TRBJ1-6,TRBV28,CASSSGTGDSPLHF,TGTGCCAGCAGTTCCGGGACAGGGGATTCACCCCTCCACTTT
TRBD2,-,TRBJ2-5,TRBV28,CASSKIPRLASQETQYF,TGTGCCAGCAGCAAGATACCGAGACTAGCTTCTCAAGAGACCCAGTACTTC
TRBD1,-,TRBJ2-7,TRBV7-6,CASSLEDRGNEQYF,TGTGCCAGCAGCTTAGAGGACAGGGGGAACGAGCAGTACTTC
TRBD1,-,TRBJ1-5,TRBV6-5,CASSTGQGASQPQHF,TGTGCCAGCAGTACGGGACAGGGGGCGAGTCAGCCCCAGCATTTT
-,-,TRBJ2-3,TRBV29-1,CSNMGLPSTDTQYF,TGCAGCAATATGGGGTTACCTAGCACAGATACGCAGTATTTT
-,-,TRBJ1-3,TRBV5-1,CASSLGLSDSGNTIYF,TGCGCCAGCAGCTTGGGCCTATCGGACTCTGGAAACACCATATATTTT